This T cell receptor (beta chain) was captured by sequencing in a study of blood T cell repertoires in COVID-19. Germline-derived CDR1 and CDR2 are MGHRA and YSYEKL. Trimming pared 3 bases from V and 8 bases from J, leaving 14 bases between. The CDR3 runs to 15 residues. Assay used: immunoSEQ multiplex PCR; TCRdb lists only in-frame clones, some missing. The data contain some 280,000 clones, about nine tenths of them singletons. Sequencing used peripheral blood. The TCR originated in a woman under 40 with active or convalescent COVID-19. The V gene is TRBV4-1, the J gene TRBJ1-6; TRBD1 might be the D (5 bases). CDR3 DNA sequence: TGCGCCAGCAGCCACCCGGGGGTAGAAGATTCACCCCTCCACTTT. It translates to CASSHPGVEDSPLHF.